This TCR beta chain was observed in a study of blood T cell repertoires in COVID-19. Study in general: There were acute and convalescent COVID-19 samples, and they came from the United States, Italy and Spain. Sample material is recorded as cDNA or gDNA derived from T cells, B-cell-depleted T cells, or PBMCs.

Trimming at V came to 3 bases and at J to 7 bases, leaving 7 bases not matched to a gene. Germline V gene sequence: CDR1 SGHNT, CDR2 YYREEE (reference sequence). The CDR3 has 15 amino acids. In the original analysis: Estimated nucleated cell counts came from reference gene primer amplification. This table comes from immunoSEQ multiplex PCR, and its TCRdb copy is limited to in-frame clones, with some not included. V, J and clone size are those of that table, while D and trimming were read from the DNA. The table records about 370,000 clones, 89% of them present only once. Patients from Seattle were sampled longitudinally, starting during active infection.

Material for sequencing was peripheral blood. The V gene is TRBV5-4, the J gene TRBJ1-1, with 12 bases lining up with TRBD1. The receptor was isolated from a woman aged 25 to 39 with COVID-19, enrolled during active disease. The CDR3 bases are TGTGCCAGCAGCTGGGGGGACAGGGGGCAAGGTGAAGCTTTCTTT. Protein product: CASSWGDRGQGEAFF. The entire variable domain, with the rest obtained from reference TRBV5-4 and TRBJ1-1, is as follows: ETGVTQSPTHLIKTRGQQVTLRCSSQSGHNTVSWYQQALGQGPQFIFQYYREEENGRGNFPPRFSGLQFPNYSSELNVNALELDDSALYLCASSWGDRGQGEAFFGQGTRLTVV.